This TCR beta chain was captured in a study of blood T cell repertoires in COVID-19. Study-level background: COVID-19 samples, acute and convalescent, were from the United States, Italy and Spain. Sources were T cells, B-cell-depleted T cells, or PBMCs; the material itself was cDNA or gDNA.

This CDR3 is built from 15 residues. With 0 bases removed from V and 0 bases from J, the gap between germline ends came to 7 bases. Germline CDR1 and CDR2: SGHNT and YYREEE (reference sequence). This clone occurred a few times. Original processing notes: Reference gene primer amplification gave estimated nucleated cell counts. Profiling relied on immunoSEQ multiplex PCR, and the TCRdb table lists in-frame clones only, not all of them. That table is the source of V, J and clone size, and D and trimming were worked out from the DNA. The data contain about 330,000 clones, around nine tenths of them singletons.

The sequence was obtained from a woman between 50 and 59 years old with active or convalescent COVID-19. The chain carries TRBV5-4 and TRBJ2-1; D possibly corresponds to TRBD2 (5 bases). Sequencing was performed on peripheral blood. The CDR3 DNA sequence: TGTGCCAGCAGCTTGGCGAGGGCCTCCTACAATGAGCAGTTCTTC. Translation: CASSLARASYNEQFF.